This passage covers 2 T cell receptor beta chains from one sample sequenced in a study of OX40 agonist ivuxolimab in advanced cancers. TCRdb's table, derived via immunoSEQ multiplex PCR, lists solely in-frame clones and lacks some. Of about 54,000 clones listed, approximately 85% are singletons. Sequencing used CD4+ or CD8+ T cells sorted from blood, obtained in a trial of the OX40 agonist ivuxolimab. These receptors all come from an adult with an advanced solid tumor such as melanoma, head and neck, liver or kidney cancer.

The chain joins TRBV7-8 to TRBJ2-1, with D perhaps TRBD2 (6 bases). This CDR3 has 16 residues. V was shortened by 5 bases and J by 6 bases, with 20 bases between the two germline ends. The germline gives CDR1 SGHVS, CDR2 FQNEAQ. CDR3 in amino acids: CASSLGKGQGGNEQFF. The CDR3 nucleotides read TGTGCCAGCAGCCTAGGGAAGGGCCAGGGAGGCAATGAGCAGTTCTTC.

V and J are TRBV7-2 and TRBJ1-5; D possibly corresponds to TRBD1 (5 bases). V was pared by 2 bases and J by 5 bases, with 13 bases between. This CDR3 is 15 amino acids long. CDR1 is SGHTA and CDR2 is FQGNSA in the germline V gene. The CDR3 loop is CASSLSGQPYQPQHF. DNA for the CDR3: TGTGCCAGCAGCTTATCGGGGCAGCCTTATCAGCCCCAGCATTTT.